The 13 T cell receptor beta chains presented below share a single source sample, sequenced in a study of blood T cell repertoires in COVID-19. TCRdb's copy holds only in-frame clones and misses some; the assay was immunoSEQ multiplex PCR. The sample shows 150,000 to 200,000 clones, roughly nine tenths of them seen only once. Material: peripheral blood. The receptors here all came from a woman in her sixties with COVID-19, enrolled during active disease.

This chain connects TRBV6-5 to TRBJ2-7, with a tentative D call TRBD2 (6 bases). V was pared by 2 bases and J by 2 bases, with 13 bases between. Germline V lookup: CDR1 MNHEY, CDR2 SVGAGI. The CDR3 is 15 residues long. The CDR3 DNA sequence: TGTGCCAGCAGTTACCCGCGGGACGGCACCTACGAGCAGTACTTC. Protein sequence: CASSYPRDGTYEQYF.

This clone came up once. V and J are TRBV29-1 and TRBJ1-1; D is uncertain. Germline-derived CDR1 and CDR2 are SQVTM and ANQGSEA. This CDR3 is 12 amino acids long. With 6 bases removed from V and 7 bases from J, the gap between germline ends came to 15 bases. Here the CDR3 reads CSVDRGGSEAFF. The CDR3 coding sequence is TGCAGCGTAGATCGGGGTGGAAGTGAAGCTTTCTTT.

The CDR3 sequence is CASSLVRVGNEQFF. CDR3 nucleotides: TGTGCCAGCAGCTTAGTTCGGGTGGGCAATGAGCAGTTCTTC. V and J are TRBV7-2 and TRBJ2-1; D call uncertain. The CDR3 contains 14 residues. The germline CDR1 and CDR2 sequences are SGHTA and FQGNSA. V was shortened by 1 base and J by 6 bases, with 10 bases between the two germline ends.

CDR3 residues: CASSPSGQFNEKLFF. DNA for the CDR3: TGTGCCAGCAGCCCGTCGGGTCAGTTTAATGAAAAACTGTTTTTT. The chain has TRBV7-9 and TRBJ1-4; D gene ambiguous. Trimming left V 5 bases short and J 4 bases short, with 14 bases between. This CDR3 has 15 amino acids. Germline V gives CDR1 SEHNR, CDR2 FQNEAQ (reference sequence).

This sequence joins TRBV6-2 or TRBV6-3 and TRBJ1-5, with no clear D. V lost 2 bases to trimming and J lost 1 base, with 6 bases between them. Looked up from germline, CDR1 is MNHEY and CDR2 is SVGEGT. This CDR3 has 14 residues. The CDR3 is CASSYGQSNQPQHF. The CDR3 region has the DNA TGTGCCAGCAGTTACGGGCAGAGCAATCAGCCCCAGCATTTT.

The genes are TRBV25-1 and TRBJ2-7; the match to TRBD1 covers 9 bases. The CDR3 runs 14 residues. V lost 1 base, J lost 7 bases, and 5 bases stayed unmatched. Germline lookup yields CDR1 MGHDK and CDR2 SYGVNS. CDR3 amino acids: CASSEWDRAGEQYF. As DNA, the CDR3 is TGTGCCAGCAGTGAATGGGACAGGGCCGGGGAGCAGTACTTC.

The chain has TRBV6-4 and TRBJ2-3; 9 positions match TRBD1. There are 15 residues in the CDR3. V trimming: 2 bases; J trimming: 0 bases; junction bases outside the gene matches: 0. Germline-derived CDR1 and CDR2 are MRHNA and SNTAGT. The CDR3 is CASSDGTGSTDTQYF. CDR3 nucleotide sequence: TGTGCCAGCAGTGACGGGACAGGGAGCACAGATACGCAGTATTTT.

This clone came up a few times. The CDR3 reads CASGTGDYQPQHF. In DNA form, the CDR3 reads TGTGCCAGTGGGACAGGGGATTATCAGCCCCAGCATTTT. The rearrangement joins TRBV6-5 to TRBJ1-5; 10 positions match TRBD1. The CDR3 loop spans 13 amino acids. The V gene's germline CDR1 is MNHEY and CDR2 SVGAGI. The V gene end was trimmed by 9 bases and the J gene end by 5 bases; junction bases not matched to a gene: 4.

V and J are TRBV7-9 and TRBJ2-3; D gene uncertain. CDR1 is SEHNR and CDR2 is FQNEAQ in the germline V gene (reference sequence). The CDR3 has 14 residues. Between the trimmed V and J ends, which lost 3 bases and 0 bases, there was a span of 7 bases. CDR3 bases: TGTGCCAGCAGCTTTGCCGGGAGCACAGATACGCAGTATTTT. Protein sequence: CASSFAGSTDTQYF.

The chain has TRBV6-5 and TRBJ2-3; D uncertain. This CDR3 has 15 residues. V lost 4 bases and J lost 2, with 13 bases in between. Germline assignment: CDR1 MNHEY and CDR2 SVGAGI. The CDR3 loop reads CASSSVQRPTDTQYF. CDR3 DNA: TGTGCCAGCAGTTCGGTCCAACGTCCCACAGATACGCAGTATTTT.

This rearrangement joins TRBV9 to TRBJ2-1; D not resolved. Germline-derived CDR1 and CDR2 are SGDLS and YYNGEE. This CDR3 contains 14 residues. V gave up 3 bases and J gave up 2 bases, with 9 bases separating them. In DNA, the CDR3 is TGTGCCAGCAGCGCCCTGGCGGCCTACAATGAGCAGTTCTTC. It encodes CASSALAAYNEQFF.

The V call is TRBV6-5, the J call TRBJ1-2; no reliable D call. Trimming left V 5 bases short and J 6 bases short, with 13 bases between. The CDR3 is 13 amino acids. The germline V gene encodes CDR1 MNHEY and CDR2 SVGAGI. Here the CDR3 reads CASSPTAADGYTF. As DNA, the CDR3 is TGTGCCAGCAGTCCAACGGCGGCAGATGGCTACACCTTC.

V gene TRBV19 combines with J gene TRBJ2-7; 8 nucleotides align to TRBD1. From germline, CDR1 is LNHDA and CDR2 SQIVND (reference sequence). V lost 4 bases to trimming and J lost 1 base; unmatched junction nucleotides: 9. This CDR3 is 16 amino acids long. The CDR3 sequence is CASSSTGTGLSYEQYF. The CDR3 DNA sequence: TGTGCCAGTAGTAGCACCGGGACAGGATTATCCTACGAGCAGTACTTC. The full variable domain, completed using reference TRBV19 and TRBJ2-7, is DGGITQSPKYLFRKEGQNVTLSCEQNLNHDAMYWYRQDPGQGLRLIYYSQIVNDFQKGDIAEGYSVSREKKESFPLTVTSAQKNPTAFYLCASSSTGTGLSYEQYFGPGTRLTVT.